One sample yielded the 6 T cell receptor beta chains listed below, sequenced in a study of blood T cell repertoires in COVID-19. The assay was immunoSEQ multiplex PCR, and TCRdb's table has in-frame clones only and misses some. The table includes 200,000 to 250,000 clones, 70% to 90% detected once. What was sequenced was peripheral blood. These TCRs come from a man between 45 and 60 years old with COVID-19, enrolled during active disease.

The J gene is TRBJ2-1, the V gene TRBV19; tentatively, D is TRBD1 (5 bases). This CDR3 has 14 residues. Trimming removed 3 bases from V and 8 bases from J, with 14 bases in between. CDR1 and CDR2 (germline): LNHDA, SQIVND (reference sequence). In DNA form, the CDR3 reads TGTGCCAGTAGTATGGGGCCATCCAGCGATGAGCAGTTCTTC. This encodes CASSMGPSSDEQFF.

This clone was observed a single time. The chain uses TRBV2 and TRBJ1-4; TRBD1 is a possible D gene (6 bases). CDR1 SNHLY and CDR2 FYNNEI come from the germline V gene. This CDR3 comprises 15 residues. Trimming removed 3 bases at V and 2 bases at J, with 10 bases between. This CDR3 reads CASSDWTATNEKLFF. Written as DNA, the CDR3 is TGTGCCAGCAGTGATTGGACAGCGACTAATGAAAAACTGTTTTTT.

The chain uses TRBV11-3 and TRBJ2-6, with a tentative D call TRBD1 (5 bases). The CDR3 is 14 residues long. V shed 5 bases and J shed 4 bases, with 9 bases lying between them. Germline CDR1 SGHNT, CDR2 YENEEA. The CDR3 DNA reads as TGTGCCAGCAGCAGGGGTGTGGGGGCCAACGTCCTGACTTTC. Protein product: CASSRGVGANVLTF.

The rearrangement uses TRBV19 and TRBJ2-3; TRBD1 aligns across 11 bases. CDR3 length: 15 residues. V lost 6 bases, J lost 3 bases, and 5 bases stayed unmatched. CDR1 and CDR2 (germline): LNHDA, SQIVND (reference sequence). CDR3 protein: CASRRTGGVTDTQYF. CDR3 bases: TGTGCCAGTAGACGGACAGGGGGCGTTACAGATACGCAGTATTTT.

This chain links TRBV15 with TRBJ1-3, with D perhaps TRBD1 (6 bases). Trimming left V 11 bases short and J 0 bases short, with 11 bases between. Germline CDR1 LNHNV, CDR2 YYDKDF (reference sequence). The CDR3 has 13 residues. For the CDR3, the DNA is TGTGCCGTCGGACAGATCTCTGGAAACACCATATATTTT. Encoded protein: CAVGQISGNTIYF.

The rearrangement links TRBV28 to TRBJ2-7, with a weak D call TRBD2 (6 bases). CDR1 is MDHEN, CDR2 SYDVKM, per germline. Trimming left V 7 bases short and J 5 bases short, with 18 bases between. This CDR3 region has 14 residues. The CDR3 sequence: CASTSGQGRNEQYF. In nucleotides, the CDR3 is TGTGCCAGCACCAGCGGGCAGGGTCGTAACGAGCAGTACTTC.